This is a list of T cell receptor beta chains from one sample in a study of blood T cells in healthy people across ages. TCRdb recomputed calls from the 5' RACE reads with MiXCR, one row per CDR3 protein. The sample comprises about 700,000 distinct CDR3 sequences, approximately 31% of which are singletons, and about 16% rests with the top ten. What was sequenced was blood. These receptor sequences come from a woman older than 75 in good health. Each CDR3 is given with its conserved first and last residue. D genes are given only for firm matches. Expanded clones are given a class, and other clones once, few, many or no size at all.

J gene,D gene,clone size,V gene,CDR3 protein,CDR3 DNA
TRBJ2-5,.,many,TRBV7-9,CASSPNLGAGETQYF,TGTGCCAGCAGCCCCAATTTGGGGGCGGGAGAGACCCAGTACTTC
TRBJ1-2,TRBD1,many,TRBV20-1,CSARDNTGGGNGYTF,TGCAGTGCTAGAGACAACACAGGGGGCGGGAATGGCTACACCTTC
TRBJ2-7,.,many,TRBV3-1,CASSPLGLTEQYF,TGTGCCAGCAGCCCTCTCGGGCTGACCGAGCAGTACTTC
TRBJ2-5,.,.,TRBV18,CASSPASEETQYF,TGTGCCAGCTCACCTGCGAGTGAAGAGACCCAGTACTTC
TRBJ2-2,.,once,TRBV5-1,CASSFAQGYTGELFF,TGCGCCAGCAGCTTCGCTCAGGGTTACACCGGGGAGCTGTTTTTT
TRBJ2-5,TRBD2,many,TRBV5-1,CASSYSGGQETQYF,TGCGCCAGCAGCTATAGCGGGGGGCAAGAGACCCAGTACTTC
TRBJ2-3,TRBD2,many,TRBV3-1,CASSHRLAGGKDTQYF,TGTGCCAGCAGCCACCGACTAGCGGGGGGCAAAGATACGCAGTATTTT
TRBJ2-1,.,few,TRBV7-2,CASSLGMLAVPNEQFF,TGTGCCAGCAGCTTAGGAATGTTAGCGGTACCCAATGAGCAGTTCTTC
TRBJ1-1,.,many,TRBV5-1,CASSLRGANTEAFF,TGCGCCAGCAGCCTCAGAGGGGCGAACACTGAAGCTTTCTTT
TRBJ1-2,TRBD1,.,TRBV10-3,CAISESTGDYGYTF,TGTGCCATCAGTGAGAGCACAGGGGACTATGGCTACACCTTC